This T cell receptor (beta chain) emerged from a study of blood T cell repertoires in COVID-19. Overall study: Nucleic acid was either cDNA or gDNA, and it came from T cells, B-cell-depleted T cells, or PBMCs.

Original data processing: Reference gene primer amplification in the assay estimated nucleated cell counts. Libraries were prepared by immunoSEQ multiplex PCR; TCRdb keeps only in-frame clonotypes and omits some of them. From that table come the V and J calls and clone size; the DNA was used to work out D and trimming. The top ten hold about a sixth of the sample, which has approximately 25,000 clones, around nine tenths seen once. This clonotype originated in a human donor with active COVID-19. The donor label of this sample is uncertain. Source material: peripheral blood.

The CDR3 DNA is TGCGCCAGCAGTGAGTCCACTAGCGCGGCAGATACGCAGTATTTT. As protein: CASSESTSAADTQYF. The chain is built from TRBV10-1 and TRBJ2-3; TRBD2 agrees at 7 bases. The CDR3 spans 15 residues. The ends lost 0 bases at V and 4 bases at J; junction bases unmatched: 4. Germline V gene sequence: CDR1 WNHNN, CDR2 SYGVQD (reference sequence).